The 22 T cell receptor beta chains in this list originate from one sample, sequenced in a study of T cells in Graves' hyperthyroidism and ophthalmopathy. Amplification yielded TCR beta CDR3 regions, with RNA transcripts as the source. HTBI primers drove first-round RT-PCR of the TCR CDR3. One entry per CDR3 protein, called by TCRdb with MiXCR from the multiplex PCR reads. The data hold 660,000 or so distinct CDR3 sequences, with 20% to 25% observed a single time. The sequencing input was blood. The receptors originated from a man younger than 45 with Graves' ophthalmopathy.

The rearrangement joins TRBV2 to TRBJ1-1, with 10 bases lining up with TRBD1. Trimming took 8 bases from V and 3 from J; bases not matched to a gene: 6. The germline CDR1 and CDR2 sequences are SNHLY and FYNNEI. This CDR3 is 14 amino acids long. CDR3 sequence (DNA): TGTGCCAGCCCGACCGGGACAGGGGACACTGAAGCTTTCTTT. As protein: CASPTGTGDTEAFF.

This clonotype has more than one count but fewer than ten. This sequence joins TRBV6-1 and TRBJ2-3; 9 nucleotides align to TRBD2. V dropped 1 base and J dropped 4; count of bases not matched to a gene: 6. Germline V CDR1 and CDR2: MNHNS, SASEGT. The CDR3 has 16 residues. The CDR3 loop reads CASSEEEAGGPDTQYF. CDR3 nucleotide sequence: TGTGCCAGCAGTGAAGAGGAAGCGGGAGGACCAGATACGCAGTATTTT.

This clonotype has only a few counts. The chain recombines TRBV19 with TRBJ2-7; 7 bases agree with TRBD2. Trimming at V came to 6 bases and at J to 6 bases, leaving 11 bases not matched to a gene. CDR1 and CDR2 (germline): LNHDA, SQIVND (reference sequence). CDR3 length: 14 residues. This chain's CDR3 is CASSLTSHLSEQYF. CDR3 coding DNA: TGTGCCAGTAGCTTGACTAGCCACCTCTCCGAGCAGTACTTC.

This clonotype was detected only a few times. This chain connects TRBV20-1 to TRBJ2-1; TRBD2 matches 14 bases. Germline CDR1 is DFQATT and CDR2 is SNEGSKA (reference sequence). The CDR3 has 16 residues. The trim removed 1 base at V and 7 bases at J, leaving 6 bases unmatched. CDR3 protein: CSARVIGLAGGNEQFF. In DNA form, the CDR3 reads TGCAGTGCTAGAGTTATCGGACTAGCGGGAGGTAATGAGCAGTTCTTC.

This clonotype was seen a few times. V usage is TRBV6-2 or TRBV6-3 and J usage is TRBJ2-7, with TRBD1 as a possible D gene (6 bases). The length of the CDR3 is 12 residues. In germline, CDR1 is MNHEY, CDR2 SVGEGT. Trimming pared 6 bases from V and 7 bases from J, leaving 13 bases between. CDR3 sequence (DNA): TGTGCCAGCAGCAACAGGGCTGGAGAGCAGTACTTC. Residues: CASSNRAGEQYF.

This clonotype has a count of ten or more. CDR3 protein: CASTPGTAPYEQYF. The DNA for the CDR3 is TGTGCCAGCACCCCCGGGACAGCACCCTACGAGCAGTACTTC. V is TRBV28 and J is TRBJ2-7, with 7 bases aligning to TRBD1. This CDR3 is built from 14 residues. The junction had 8 bases not matched to a gene; V was cut back by 7 bases and J by 2 bases. Per germline, CDR1 MDHEN and CDR2 SYDVKM.

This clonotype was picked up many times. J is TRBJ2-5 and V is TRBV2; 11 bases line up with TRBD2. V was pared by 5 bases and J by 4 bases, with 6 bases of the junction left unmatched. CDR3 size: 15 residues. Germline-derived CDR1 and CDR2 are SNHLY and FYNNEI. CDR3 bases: TGTGCCAGCAGTTATACTAGCGGGGGAAGAGAGACCCAGTACTTC. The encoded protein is CASSYTSGGRETQYF.

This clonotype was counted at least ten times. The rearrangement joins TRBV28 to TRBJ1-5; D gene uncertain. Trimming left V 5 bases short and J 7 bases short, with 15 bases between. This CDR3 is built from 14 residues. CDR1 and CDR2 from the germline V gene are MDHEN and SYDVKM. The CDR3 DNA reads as TGTGCCAGCAGTCCACATGAAAGAAGGCAGCCCCAGCATTTT. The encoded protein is CASSPHERRQPQHF.

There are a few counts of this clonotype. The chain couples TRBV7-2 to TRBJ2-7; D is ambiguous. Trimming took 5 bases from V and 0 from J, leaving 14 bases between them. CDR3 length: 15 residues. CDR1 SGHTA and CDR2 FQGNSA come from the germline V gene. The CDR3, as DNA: TGTGCCAGCAGCCCACGCAAGGGTTACTCCTACGAGCAGTACTTC. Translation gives CASSPRKGYSYEQYF. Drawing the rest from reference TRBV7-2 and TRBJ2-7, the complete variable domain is GAGVSQSPSNKVTEKGKDVELRCDPISGHTALYWYRQSLGQGLEFLIYFQGNSAPDKSGLPSDRFSAERTGGSVSTLTIQRTQQEDSAVYLCASSPRKGYSYEQYFGPGTRLTVT.

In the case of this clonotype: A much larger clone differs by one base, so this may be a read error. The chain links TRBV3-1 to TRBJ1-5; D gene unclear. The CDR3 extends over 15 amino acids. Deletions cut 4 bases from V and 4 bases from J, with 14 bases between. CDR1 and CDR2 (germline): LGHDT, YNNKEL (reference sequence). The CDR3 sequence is CASSRAPGGNQPQHF. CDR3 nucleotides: TGTGCCAGCAGCCGAGCCCCTGGAGGGAATCAGCCCCAGCATTTT.

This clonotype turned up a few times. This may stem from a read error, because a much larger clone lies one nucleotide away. This CDR3 is CASSWDGSSYNGQFF. The CDR3 DNA reads TGCGCCAGCAGCTGGGACGGAAGCTCCTACAATGGGCAGTTCTTC. The rearrangement uses TRBV5-1 and TRBJ2-1, with D perhaps assigned TRBD1 or TRBD2 (5 bases each). This CDR3 is built from 15 residues. Germline V gene lookup returns CDR1 SGHRS and CDR2 YFSETQ. Based on the CDR3 plus reference TRBV5-1 and TRBJ2-1, the full variable domain is KAGVTQTPRYLIKTRGQQVTLSCSPISGHRSVSWYQQTPGQGLQFLFEYFSETQRNKGNFPGRFSGRQFSNSRSEMNVSTLELGDSALYLCASSWDGSSYNGQFFGPGTRLTVL.

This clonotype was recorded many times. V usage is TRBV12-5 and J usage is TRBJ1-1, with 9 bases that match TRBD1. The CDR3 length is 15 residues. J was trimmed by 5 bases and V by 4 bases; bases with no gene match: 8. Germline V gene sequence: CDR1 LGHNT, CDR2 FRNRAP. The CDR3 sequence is CASGSTGGSQTEAFF. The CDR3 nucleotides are TGTGCTAGTGGTTCGACAGGGGGTTCACAGACTGAAGCTTTCTTT.

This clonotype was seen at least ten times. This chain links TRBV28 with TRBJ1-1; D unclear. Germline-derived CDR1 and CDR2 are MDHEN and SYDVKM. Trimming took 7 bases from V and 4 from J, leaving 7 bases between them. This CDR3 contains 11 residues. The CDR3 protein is CASILGTEAFF. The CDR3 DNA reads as TGTGCCAGCATCTTGGGCACTGAAGCTTTCTTT. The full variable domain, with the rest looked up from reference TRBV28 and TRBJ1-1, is DVKVTQSSRYLVKRTGEKVFLECVQDMDHENMFWYRQDPGLGLRLIYFSYDVKMKEKGDIPEGYSVSREKKERFSLILESASTNQTSMYLCASILGTEAFFGQGTRLTVV.

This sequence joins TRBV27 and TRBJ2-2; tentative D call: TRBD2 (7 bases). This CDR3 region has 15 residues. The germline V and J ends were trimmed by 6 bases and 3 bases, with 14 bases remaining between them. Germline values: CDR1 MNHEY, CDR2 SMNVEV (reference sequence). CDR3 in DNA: TGTGCCAGCAGAGCGTTGGGGGGGCACACCGGGGAGCTGTTTTTT. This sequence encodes CASRALGGHTGELFF.

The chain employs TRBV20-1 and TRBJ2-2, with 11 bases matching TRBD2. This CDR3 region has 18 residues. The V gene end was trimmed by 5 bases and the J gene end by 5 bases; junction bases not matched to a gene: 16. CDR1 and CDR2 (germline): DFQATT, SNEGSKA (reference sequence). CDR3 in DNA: TGCAGTGCTCTTCCCGGGACTAGCGGCCCCCTGAGAACCGGGGAGCTGTTTTTT. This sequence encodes CSALPGTSGPLRTGELFF.

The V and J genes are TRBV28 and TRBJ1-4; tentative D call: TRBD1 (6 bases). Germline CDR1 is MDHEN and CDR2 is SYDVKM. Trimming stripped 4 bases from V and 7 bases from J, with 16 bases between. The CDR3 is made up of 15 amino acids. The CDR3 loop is CASSSPGALSEKLFF. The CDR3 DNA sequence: TGTGCCAGCAGTTCCCCGGGGGCACTTAGTGAAAAACTGTTTTTT.

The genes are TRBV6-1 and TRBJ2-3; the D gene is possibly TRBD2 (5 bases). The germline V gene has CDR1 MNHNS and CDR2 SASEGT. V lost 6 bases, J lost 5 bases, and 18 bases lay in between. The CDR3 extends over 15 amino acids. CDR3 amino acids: CASSQRRTGIDTQYF. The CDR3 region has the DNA TGTGCCAGCAGCCAGAGGAGGACTGGAATAGATACGCAGTATTTT.

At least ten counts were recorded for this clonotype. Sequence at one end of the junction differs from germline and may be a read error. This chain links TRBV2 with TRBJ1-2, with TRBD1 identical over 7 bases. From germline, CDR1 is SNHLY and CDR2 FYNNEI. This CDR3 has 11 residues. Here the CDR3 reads CARRGNYGYTF. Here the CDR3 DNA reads TGTGCCCGCAGGGGGAACTATGGCTACACCTTC. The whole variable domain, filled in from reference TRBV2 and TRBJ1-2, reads EPEVTQTPSHQVTQMGQEVILRCVPISNHLYFYWYRQILGQKVEFLVSFYNNEISEKSEIFDDQFSVERPDGSNFTLKIRSTKLEDSAMYFCARRGNYGYTFGSGTRLTVV.

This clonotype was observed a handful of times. CDR3 bases: TGCGCCAGCAGCTTGGGGTTCGGGGCCTCCACTGAAGCTTTCTTT. This sequence encodes CASSLGFGASTEAFF. The chain links TRBV5-1 to TRBJ1-1, with a weak D call TRBD1 (5 bases). Germline V gene data show CDR1 as SGHRS and CDR2 as YFSETQ. The V gene lost 0 bases and the J gene lost 4 bases, with 13 bases spanning the gap. The CDR3 length is 15 residues.

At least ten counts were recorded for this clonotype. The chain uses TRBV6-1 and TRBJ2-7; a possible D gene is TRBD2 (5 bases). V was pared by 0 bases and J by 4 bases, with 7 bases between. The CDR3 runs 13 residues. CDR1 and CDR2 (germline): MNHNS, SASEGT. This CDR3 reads CASSEAEVYEQYF. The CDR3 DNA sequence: TGTGCCAGCAGTGAAGCGGAGGTTTACGAGCAGTACTTC.

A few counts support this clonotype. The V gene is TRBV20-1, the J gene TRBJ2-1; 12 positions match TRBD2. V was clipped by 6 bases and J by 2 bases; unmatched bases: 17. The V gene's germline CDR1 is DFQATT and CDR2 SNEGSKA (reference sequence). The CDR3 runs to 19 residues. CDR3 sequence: CSAEQGASGRAAAYNEQFF. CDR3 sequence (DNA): TGCAGTGCGGAGCAGGGGGCTAGCGGGAGGGCCGCTGCCTACAATGAGCAGTTCTTC.

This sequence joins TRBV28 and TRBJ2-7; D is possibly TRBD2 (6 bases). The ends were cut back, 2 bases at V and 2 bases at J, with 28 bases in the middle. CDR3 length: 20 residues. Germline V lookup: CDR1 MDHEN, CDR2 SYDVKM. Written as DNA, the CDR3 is TGTGCCAGCAGTTTACCCTCCCCTATGAGGGAGGTATTAAGCCCCTACGAGCAGTACTTC. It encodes CASSLPSPMREVLSPYEQYF.